This T cell receptor (beta chain) derives from a study of blood T cell repertoires in COVID-19. The table came from immunoSEQ multiplex PCR; TCRdb's copy has only in-frame clones and leaves some out. The table has hundreds of thousands of clones, around 89% seen once. Deletions cut 1 base from V and 4 bases from J, with 10 bases between. The germline gives CDR1 SGHNT, CDR2 YENEEA. This CDR3 is built from 14 residues. This TCR was sampled from a middle-aged man with acute or convalescent COVID-19. The specimen was peripheral blood. The V gene is TRBV11-3, the J gene TRBJ1-1; D gene uncertain. The CDR3 coding sequence is TGTGCCAGCAGCTTAGGAGGAAGCAGCACTGAAGCTTTCTTT. Its translation: CASSLGGSSTEAFF.